What follows are 24 T cell receptor beta chains derived from one specimen sequenced in a study of response to subunit inactivated influenza vaccine. TCRdb passed the RT-PCR reads through MiXCR, listing each CDR3 protein once. The table lists 150,000 to 200,000 distinct CDR3 sequences, about 12% of them singletons. These data also featured in a second study, about T cells expressing NK-cell markers. That source notes: TCR beta cDNA was made by 5'RACE template switching with UMIs.

The source material was CD8+ T cells sorted from PBMCs, sampled about 13 days after vaccination. The source is a man aged 50-60 years who received an inactivated influenza vaccine.

This chain connects TRBV6-5 to TRBJ2-7; 9 nucleotides line up with TRBD2. V shed 2 bases, J shed 0 bases, and the junction held 8 bases outside the gene matches. Germline loops: CDR1 MNHEY, CDR2 SVGAGI. This CDR3 comprises 17 residues. CDR3 in amino acids: CASSYGPTSGSSYEQYF. The CDR3, as DNA: TGTGCCAGCAGTTACGGCCCGACTAGCGGAAGCTCCTACGAGCAGTACTTC.

This clonotype was detected many times. The rearrangement links TRBV14 to TRBJ2-3, with a tentative D call TRBD2 (5 bases). Germline assignment: CDR1 SGHDN and CDR2 FVKESK. The CDR3 is 18 residues long. Trimming took off 1 base at V and 0 bases at J, with 17 bases between the two ends. In nucleotides, the CDR3 is TGTGCCAGCAGCCAAGCTGGGGATGAGGGCCCTAGCACAGATACGCAGTATTTT. Translation: CASSQAGDEGPSTDTQYF. Full variable domain (missing parts from reference TRBV14 and TRBJ2-3): EAGVTQFPSHSVIEKGQTVTLRCDPISGHDNLYWYRRVMGKEIKFLLHFVKESKQDESGMPNNRFLAERTGGTYSTLKVQPAELEDSGVYFCASSQAGDEGPSTDTQYFGPGTRLTVL.

This clonotype was detected many times. The J gene is TRBJ2-7, the V gene TRBV6-1, with 7 positions matching TRBD1. Germline V CDR1 and CDR2: MNHNS, SASEGT. The V and J ends lost 3 bases and 0 bases, in that order; junction bases with no gene match: 2. The CDR3 runs 14 residues. The chain's CDR3 is CASSDRTGSYEQYF. The CDR3 nucleotides are TGTGCCAGCAGTGACAGGACAGGCTCCTACGAGCAGTACTTC.

The chain joins TRBV10-2 to TRBJ2-6; D remains unclear. This CDR3 has 15 amino acids. V was pared by 2 bases and J by 0 bases, with 5 bases between. CDR1 is WSHSY and CDR2 is SAAADI in the germline V gene. CDR3 loop: CASSEGISGANVLTF. The CDR3, as DNA: TGCGCCAGCAGTGAGGGAATCTCTGGGGCCAACGTCCTGACTTTC.

The chain uses TRBV12-3 or TRBV12-4 and TRBJ2-4, with TRBD2 identical over 9 bases. This CDR3 has 15 residues. V lost 8 bases and J lost 10; bases outside the gene matches: 15. CDR3 nucleotide sequence: TGTGCCAGCGGTCCTCCTGGGGTAGCGGGAGCTATTCAGTACTTC. This sequence encodes CASGPPGVAGAIQYF.

This clonotype has only a few counts. The V gene is TRBV5-1, the J gene TRBJ2-1; TRBD2 matches at 12 bases. The length of the CDR3 is 16 residues. CDR1 is SGHRS and CDR2 is YFSETQ in the germline V gene. The trim removed 4 bases at V and 7 bases at J, leaving 9 bases unmatched. DNA for the CDR3: TGCGCCAGCAGCGAAACCGGGACTAGCGGGTTTAATGAGCAGTTCTTC. Translated: CASSETGTSGFNEQFF.

The chain uses TRBV6-2 or TRBV6-3 and TRBJ2-2; weak D call: TRBD2 (6 bases). In germline, CDR1 is MNHEY, CDR2 SVGEGT. The CDR3 runs 13 residues. Trimming removed 5 bases from V and 3 bases from J, with 7 bases in between. Here the CDR3 DNA reads TGTGCCAGCAGTCGGGACTACACCGGGGAGCTGTTTTTT. It encodes CASSRDYTGELFF.

In this sample, this clonotype turned up many times. V is TRBV7-2 and J is TRBJ2-7; D is ambiguous. V lost 4 bases to trimming and J lost 0 bases, with 10 bases between them. The CDR3 extends over 14 amino acids. Germline V gene data show CDR1 as SGHTA and CDR2 as FQGNSA. The CDR3 bases are TGTGCCAGCAGCTCTCACAAGTTCTCCTACGAGCAGTACTTC. Translated, it gives CASSSHKFSYEQYF.

This clonotype was found many times. V gene TRBV29-1 combines with J gene TRBJ1-1; the D is unclear. Trimming shortened V by 4 bases and J by 1 base, and 10 bases separated the two germline ends. Germline V gene data show CDR1 as SQVTM and CDR2 as ANQGSEA. CDR3 size: 13 residues. CDR3 sequence reads: CSVGDWGNTEAFF. Written as DNA, the CDR3 is TGCAGCGTTGGGGATTGGGGGAACACTGAAGCTTTCTTT.

Remarks on this clonotype: One junction end does not reproduce the germline sequence, and a read error may be involved. The V and J genes are TRBV7-7 and TRBJ2-1; possibly TRBD1 for D (5 bases). The CDR3 is made up of 16 amino acids. CDR1 is SSHAT and CDR2 is FNYEAQ in the germline V gene (reference sequence). The DNA of the CDR3 is TGTGCTAGCAGCTTAGGAACAGGTGTGCCCTACAATGAGCAGTTCTTC. Amino acid sequence: CASSLGTGVPYNEQFF. The full variable domain, its missing parts supplied by reference TRBV7-7 and TRBJ2-1, is GAGVSQSPRYKVTKRGQDVTLRCDPISSHATLYWYQQALGQGPEFLTYFNYEAQPDKSGLPSDRFSAERPEGSISTLTIQRTEQRDSAMYRCASSLGTGVPYNEQFFGPGTRLTVL.

This clonotype came up a few times. The chain is built from TRBV3-1 and TRBJ1-1; maybe TRBD1 (5 bases). The CDR3 consists of 16 residues. Germline V lookup: CDR1 LGHDT, CDR2 YNNKEL (reference sequence). V was shortened by 0 bases and J by 0 bases, with 11 bases between the two germline ends. The chain's CDR3 is CASSQDYDSMNTEAFF. CDR3 coding DNA: TGTGCCAGCAGCCAAGATTACGACAGCATGAACACTGAAGCTTTCTTT. Variable domain in full (rest from reference TRBV3-1 and TRBJ1-1): DTAVSQTPKYLVTQMGNDKSIKCEQNLGHDTMYWYKQDSKKFLKIMFSYNNKELIINETVPNRFSPKSPDKAHLNLHINSLELGDSAVYFCASSQDYDSMNTEAFFGQGTRLTVV.

This clonotype has just a few counts. V is TRBV14 and J is TRBJ2-7, with D possibly TRBD1 on 6 matching bases. The CDR3 loop spans 17 amino acids. The V and J ends lost 3 bases and 0 bases respectively, with 18 bases between them. CDR1 and CDR2 (germline): SGHDN, FVKESK. As DNA, the CDR3 is TGTGCCAGCAGCCACGCCTTTCCTACAGGGAGCTCCTACGAGCAGTACTTC. It specifies CASSHAFPTGSSYEQYF.

This chain joins TRBV20-1 and TRBJ1-4; D gene uncertain. Per the germline V gene, CDR1 is DFQATT and CDR2 is SNEGSKA (reference sequence). The CDR3 loop spans 15 amino acids. Trimming left V 4 bases short and J 7 bases short, with 19 bases between. The CDR3 sequence is CSAMASNRVGEKLFF. CDR3 nucleotides: TGCAGTGCTATGGCCTCAAACAGAGTCGGTGAAAAACTGTTTTTT.

This clonotype appeared a few times. Here the CDR3 DNA reads TGCAGCGTCGACCCCAAAGGGGGGCTCACAGATACGCAGTATTTT. Its translation: CSVDPKGGLTDTQYF. This chain links TRBV29-1 with TRBJ2-3; TRBD1 or TRBD2 may be the D gene (6 bases each). Germline values: CDR1 SQVTM, CDR2 ANQGSEA. The CDR3 runs 15 residues. The V end lost 6 bases, the J end lost 2 bases, and 18 bases lay between the germline ends.

Note on this clonotype: A read error may produce the germline difference seen at one junction end. The genes are TRBV7-9 and TRBJ1-1; D unclear. Germline loops: CDR1 SEHNR, CDR2 FQNEAQ (reference sequence). CDR3 size: 14 residues. The CDR3 sequence: CTSSLVASSTEAFF. The CDR3 DNA reads TGTACCAGCAGCTTAGTCGCATCTTCAACTGAAGCTTTCTTT.

The rearrangement uses TRBV5-8 and TRBJ1-1, with D perhaps matching TRBD1 (5 bases). The CDR3 extends over 15 amino acids. CDR1 is SGHTS, CDR2 YDEGEE, per germline. The V end was cut by 2 bases, the J end by 0 bases, with 11 bases between. The CDR3 is CASSFWGSLNTEAFF. The CDR3 DNA is TGTGCCAGCAGCTTCTGGGGCTCTCTGAACACTGAAGCTTTCTTT. Full variable domain (remainder filled in from reference TRBV5-8 and TRBJ1-1): EAGVTQSPTHLIKTRGQQATLRCSPISGHTSVYWYQQALGLGLQFLLWYDEGEERNRGNFPPRFSGRQFPNYSSELNVNALELEDSALYLCASSFWGSLNTEAFFGQGTRLTVV.

The chain carries TRBV7-2 and TRBJ2-7; D gene ambiguous. Germline V gene lookup returns CDR1 SGHTA and CDR2 FQGNSA. This CDR3 comprises 13 residues. V was cut by 5 bases and J by 6 bases, with 14 bases left in between. CDR3 region: CASSPGPSLEQYF. DNA of the CDR3: TGTGCCAGCAGCCCTGGGCCTTCCCTCGAGCAGTACTTC.

The chain has TRBV4-3 and TRBJ1-4; D perhaps matches TRBD1 (5 bases). Germline V gene sequence: CDR1 LGHNA, CDR2 YSLEER. There are 16 residues in the CDR3. The germline V and J ends were trimmed by 3 bases and 5 bases, with 16 bases remaining between them. DNA for the CDR3: TGCGCCAGCAGCCAGGGGGGGGGAGTGGGGAATGAAAAACTGTTTTTT. It specifies CASSQGGGVGNEKLFF.

This clonotype was recorded at least ten times. The rearrangement joins TRBV28 to TRBJ2-7, with 7 positions matching TRBD1. Germline CDR1 MDHEN, CDR2 SYDVKM. After removal of 6 bases from V and 6 bases from J, the junction contained 8 bases not matched to a gene. CDR3 length: 13 amino acids. The CDR3 DNA is TGTGCCAGCAGGAGACAGGGACCCCTCGAGCAGTACTTC. Amino acid sequence: CASRRQGPLEQYF.

This clonotype was seen only a few times. The V call is TRBV12-3 or TRBV12-4, the J call TRBJ2-1; 7 nucleotides match TRBD2. CDR3 length equals 15 residues. V lost 5 bases, J lost 8 bases, and 12 bases stayed unmatched. CDR3: CASSPAWVAGHEQFF. CDR3 nucleotide sequence: TGTGCCAGCAGTCCTGCTTGGGTAGCGGGTCATGAGCAGTTCTTC.

V gene TRBV7-8 combines with J gene TRBJ2-2; D gene unclear. CDR3 length equals 12 residues. Per the germline V gene, CDR1 is SGHVS and CDR2 is FQNEAQ. V was trimmed by 3 bases and J by 5 bases, leaving 4 bases between them. The CDR3 loop is CASSFATGELFF. The DNA for the CDR3 is TGTGCCAGCAGCTTCGCGACCGGGGAGCTGTTTTTT.

The CDR3 nucleotides read TGCGCCAGCAGCCAAGCGTGGGGGAGATTAAAGTCTGGGGCCAACGTCCTGACTTTC. Its translation is CASSQAWGRLKSGANVLTF. J is TRBJ2-6 and V is TRBV4-3; perhaps D is TRBD1 or TRBD2 (5 bases each). Deletions cut 1 base from V and 1 base from J, with 17 bases between. Germline loops: CDR1 LGHNA, CDR2 YSLEER. The CDR3 is 19 amino acids.

This clonotype was detected only a few times. The CDR3 is CASSLPGRIQETQYF. CDR3 nucleotide sequence: TGTGCCAGCAGTTTACCGGGTAGGATCCAAGAGACCCAGTACTTC. The chain carries TRBV12-3 or TRBV12-4 and TRBJ2-5; no firm D call. The CDR3 loop spans 15 amino acids. V was trimmed by 2 bases and J by 1 base, leaving 11 bases between them.

The chain employs TRBV12-3 or TRBV12-4 and TRBJ2-7; tentative D call: TRBD1 (5 bases). The CDR3 is 14 amino acids. The V end lost 3 bases, the J end lost 7 bases, and 16 bases lay between the germline ends. DNA of the CDR3: TGTGCCAGCAGTTTCAGGGTCTCCTTGGGGGAGCAGTACTTC. It codes for CASSFRVSLGEQYF.